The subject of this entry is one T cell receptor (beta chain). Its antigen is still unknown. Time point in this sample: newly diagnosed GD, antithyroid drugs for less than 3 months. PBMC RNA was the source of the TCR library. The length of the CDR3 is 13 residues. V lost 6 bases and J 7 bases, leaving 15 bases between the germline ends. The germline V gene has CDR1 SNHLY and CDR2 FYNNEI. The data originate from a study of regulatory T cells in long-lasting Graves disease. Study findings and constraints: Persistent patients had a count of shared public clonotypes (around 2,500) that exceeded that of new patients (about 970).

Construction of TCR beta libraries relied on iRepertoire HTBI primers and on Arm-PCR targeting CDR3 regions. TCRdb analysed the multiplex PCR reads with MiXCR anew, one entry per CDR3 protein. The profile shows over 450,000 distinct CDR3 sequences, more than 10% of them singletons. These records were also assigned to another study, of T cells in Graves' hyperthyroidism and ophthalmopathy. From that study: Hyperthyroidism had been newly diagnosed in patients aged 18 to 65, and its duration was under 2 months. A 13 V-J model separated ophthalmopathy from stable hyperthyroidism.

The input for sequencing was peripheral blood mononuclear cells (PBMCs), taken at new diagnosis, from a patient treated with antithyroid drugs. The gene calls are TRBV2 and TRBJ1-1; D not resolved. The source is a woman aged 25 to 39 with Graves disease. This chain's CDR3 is CASSPLVGLEAFF. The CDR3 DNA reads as TGTGCCAGCAGCCCCTTAGTAGGACTTGAAGCTTTCTTT.